These T cell receptor beta chains were read from a single sample in a study of cytomegalovirus exposure and HLA in healthy donors. Here immunoSEQ multiplex PCR was the method, and the copy in TCRdb shows in-frame clones only, minus some. The sample lists around 150,000 clones; approximately 84% were seen once. The material sequenced was PBMCs. These receptors all stem from a man aged 18 to 30 in good health and CMV-seropositive. Both conserved end residues are part of each CDR3. D genes are given only for firm matches. Clone size is not always given. Where it is, it says once, few, many or a class for expanded clones.

abundance: NA; d_gene: NA; v_gene: TRBV4-3; j_gene: TRBJ1-4; CDR3aa: CASSPTGGVEGLFF; CDR3nt: TGCGCCAGCAGTCCAACCGGAGGGGTCGAGGGACTGTTTTTT
abundance: NA; d_gene: NA; v_gene: TRBV29-1; j_gene: TRBJ2-7; CDR3aa: CSVEGGGTHEQYF; CDR3nt: TGCAGCGTTGAAGGAGGAGGTACCCACGAGCAGTACTTC
abundance: NA; d_gene: TRBD1; v_gene: TRBV15; j_gene: TRBJ1-1; CDR3aa: CATSSDRGRGTEAFF; CDR3nt: TGTGCCACCAGCAGTGACAGGGGGAGGGGCACTGAAGCTTTCTTT
abundance: NA; d_gene: TRBD1; v_gene: TRBV7-2; j_gene: TRBJ1-2; CDR3aa: CASSLEARPRGQGGGYTF; CDR3nt: TGTGCCAGCAGCTTAGAGGCCCGGCCCCGAGGACAGGGAGGTGGCTACACCTTC
abundance: few; d_gene: NA; v_gene: TRBV4-3; j_gene: TRBJ2-2; CDR3aa: CASSQVSVAGELFF; CDR3nt: TGCGCCAGCAGCCAAGTCAGTGTAGCGGGGGAGCTGTTTTTT
abundance: NA; d_gene: NA; v_gene: TRBV10-3; j_gene: TRBJ1-3; CDR3aa: CAISAEGISGNTIYF; CDR3nt: TGTGCCATCAGTGCGGAGGGGATCTCTGGAAACACCATATATTTT
abundance: once; d_gene: NA; v_gene: TRBV11-2; j_gene: TRBJ2-2; CDR3aa: CASSFTQGKNTGELFF; CDR3nt: TGTGCCAGCAGCTTTACTCAGGGGAAAAACACCGGGGAGCTGTTTTTT
abundance: NA; d_gene: TRBD2; v_gene: TRBV5-1; j_gene: TRBJ2-1; CDR3aa: CASSLGLAKTYNEQFF; CDR3nt: TGCGCCAGCAGCCTTGGACTAGCGAAAACCTACAATGAGCAGTTCTTC
abundance: NA; d_gene: TRBD1; v_gene: TRBV5-1; j_gene: TRBJ2-3; CDR3aa: CASSQVGQGDWGTQYF; CDR3nt: TGCGCCAGCAGCCAAGTCGGACAGGGGGATTGGGGTACGCAGTATTTT
abundance: NA; d_gene: NA; v_gene: TRBV7-2; j_gene: TRBJ2-7; CDR3aa: CASSLASIPEEQYF; CDR3nt: TGTGCCAGCAGCTTAGCGTCAATTCCCGAGGAGCAGTACTTC
abundance: NA; d_gene: NA; v_gene: TRBV2; j_gene: TRBJ2-5; CDR3aa: CASSEAPPGTGAQYF; CDR3nt: TGTGCCAGCAGTGAAGCTCCTCCCGGCACCGGGGCCCAGTACTTC
abundance: NA; d_gene: NA; v_gene: TRBV29-1; j_gene: TRBJ2-1; CDR3aa: CSVEGYVGAGEQFF; CDR3nt: TGCAGCGTTGAAGGGTACGTAGGGGCTGGTGAGCAGTTCTTC
abundance: NA; d_gene: NA; v_gene: TRBV4-2; j_gene: TRBJ2-7; CDR3aa: CASSQEEGFRGYEQYF; CDR3nt: TGTGCCAGCAGCCAAGAGGAGGGCTTCCGCGGGTACGAGCAGTACTTC
abundance: few; d_gene: NA; v_gene: TRBV7-8; j_gene: TRBJ2-3; CDR3aa: CASSLVPTGTDTQYF; CDR3nt: TGTGCCAGCAGCTTAGTACCGACGGGGACAGATACGCAGTATTTT
abundance: NA; d_gene: NA; v_gene: TRBV2; j_gene: TRBJ2-2; CDR3aa: CASSGRTGELFF; CDR3nt: TGTGCCAGCAGTGGGAGGACCGGGGAGCTGTTTTTT